This is a list of T cell receptor beta chains from one sample in a study of T-cell reconstitution after alpha-beta-depleted transplantation in children. TCRdb used MiXCR to reprocess the PCR reads, holding one entry per CDR3 protein. Among about a million distinct CDR3 sequences listed, about 29% were seen once. This material consisted of PBMCs, mostly from graft donor cells, taken 360 days after TCRalphabeta/CD19-depleted stem cell transplant. The receptors shown here come from a boy under two years old who had a stem cell transplant for SCID, so the T cells may come from the graft donor. Both conserved end residues are part of each CDR3. Fields, in order: D gene, J gene, V gene, clone size, CDR3 DNA, CDR3 protein. The D gene is left open where the match is weak. Clone size is shown for a subset of rows, as once, few, many or a class of expanded clone.

NA | TRBJ1-1 | TRBV12-3/TRBV12-4 | many | TGTGCCAGCAGTTTGGAGGTCTTTCTGAACACTGAAGCTTTCTTT | CASSLEVFLNTEAFF
NA | TRBJ2-1 | TRBV5-1 | NA | TGCGCCAGCAGCTTCAATGGGGGGACCTACAATGAGCAGTTCTTC | CASSFNGGTYNEQFF
TRBD1 | TRBJ2-5 | TRBV5-1 | many | TGCGCCAGCAGCTTGGGGGACAGGGACCAAGAGACCCAGTACTTC | CASSLGDRDQETQYF
NA | TRBJ2-7 | TRBV12-3/TRBV12-4 | few | TGTGCCAGCAGGCCCTCCGGGGCGCAAGAGCAGTACTTC | CASRPSGAQEQYF
NA | TRBJ2-1 | TRBV20-1 | few | TGCAGTGCTTTAGGACCCGCTTCCTACAATGAGCAGTTCTTC | CSALGPASYNEQFF
NA | TRBJ2-3 | TRBV4-1 | many | TGCGCCAGCAGCTTCTACCTCACAGATACGCAGTATTTT | CASSFYLTDTQYF
NA | TRBJ2-7 | TRBV20-1 | NA | TGCAGTGCTGAAAGCTCCTACGAGCAGTACTTC | CSAESSYEQYF
NA | TRBJ2-1 | TRBV12-3/TRBV12-4 | few | TGTGCCAGCAGTTCTATTAGGAGCTCCTACAATGAGCAGTTCTTC | CASSSIRSSYNEQFF
NA | TRBJ2-4 | TRBV18 | NA | TGTGCCAGCTCACCATTGTCGACAGGTCGGGGGATAATAGCCAAAAACATTCAGTACTTC | CASSPLSTGRGIIAKNIQYF
TRBD1 | TRBJ1-1 | TRBV11-1 | few | TGTGCCAGCAGCCGAGACAGGGTTCGAGCTTTCTTT | CASSRDRVRAFF
NA | TRBJ2-3 | TRBV7-9 | NA | TGTGCCAGCAGCTTAGAATCAGTGGGACCGTACACAGATACGCAGTATTTT | CASSLESVGPYTDTQYF
NA | TRBJ2-3 | TRBV5-1 | many | TGCGCCAGCAGCTTGGAAGGCGACGTGGGTACGCAGTATTTT | CASSLEGDVGTQYF
TRBD1 | TRBJ2-7 | TRBV7-9 | NA | TGTGCCAGCAGCTCCACGGACAGGGGTCACGAGCAGTACTTC | CASSSTDRGHEQYF
NA | TRBJ1-5 | TRBV12-3/TRBV12-4 | NA | TGTGCCAGCAGTTTGGGGGATTTAAGGCCCCAGCATTTT | CASSLGDLRPQHF
NA | TRBJ1-1 | TRBV18 | NA | TGTGCCAGCTCACCCTTAGGGCCTGCCGTGAACACTGAAGCTTTCTTT | CASSPLGPAVNTEAFF
NA | TRBJ1-1 | TRBV7-2 | few | TGTGCCAGCAGCTTACCGCGGACCATGAACACTGAAGCTTTCTTT | CASSLPRTMNTEAFF
TRBD2 | TRBJ2-1 | TRBV7-3 | NA | TGTGCCAGCAGCTTAATGGCTAGCGGGGGGGTCATTGAGCAGTTCTTC | CASSLMASGGVIEQFF
NA | TRBJ2-2 | TRBV5-5 | few | TGTGCCAGCAGCTTGATGCGGACCGGGGAGCTGTTTTTT | CASSLMRTGELFF
NA | TRBJ1-4 | TRBV10-3 | NA | TGTGCCATCAGTGAGTCCCGCGGGGGTACGGAAACAACTAATGAAAAACTGTTTTTT | CAISESRGGTETTNEKLFF
TRBD1 | TRBJ2-7 | TRBV3-1 | NA | TGTGCCAGCAGCCTCTGGACAGGGAATAAAGACGAGCAGTACTTC | CASSLWTGNKDEQYF
NA | TRBJ2-2 | TRBV15 | NA | TGTGCCACCAGCAGAGACAACACGAACACCGGGGAGCTGTTTTTT | CATSRDNTNTGELFF
TRBD1 | TRBJ2-4 | TRBV11-2 | few | TGTGCCAGCAGCTTCTCGACAGGGGTTGGGTCCAAAAACATTCAGTACTTC | CASSFSTGVGSKNIQYF
NA | TRBJ2-7 | TRBV4-1 | NA | TGCGCCAGCAGCCAAGAGGAAGTAGACGTCAATGGGGCCTACGAGCAGTACTTC | CASSQEEVDVNGAYEQYF
NA | TRBJ2-2 | TRBV28 | NA | TGTGCCACCCTACAATCAGGGGACTACACCGGGGAGCTGTTTTTT | CATLQSGDYTGELFF
NA | TRBJ1-2 | TRBV6-5 | NA | TGTGCCAGCAGTTACCTAGGCCCCATCTATGGCTACACCTTC | CASSYLGPIYGYTF
NA | TRBJ2-5 | TRBV20-1 | few | TGCAGTGCTGGGGGGACCAACCAACCCCAAGAGACCCAGTACTTC | CSAGGTNQPQETQYF